This T cell receptor (beta chain) was obtained from a study of cytomegalovirus exposure and HLA in healthy donors. Whole-study findings and limits: A later analysis found common viral pathogens apparently linked to several of the most significant clusters. Reportedly, TCR beta sequences accurately predicted HLA-A and HLA-B alleles in most subjects. Donor immune exposure was known only as CMV serostatus. Later work found that TCR association rates differed between HLA loci; DRB1 had the most and HLA-C the fewest.

The PCR ran on 60 Vbeta and 13 Jbeta primers. Some clones are missing from TCRdb's copy, which holds only in-frame ones; the method was immunoSEQ multiplex PCR. The sample has around 160,000 clones, about three quarters seen once. As regards this clone: Its target is unknown.

The CDR3 has 16 residues. CDR1 and CDR2 (germline): SGHTS, YDEGEE. Trimming stripped 5 bases from V and 3 bases from J, with 18 bases between. The material sequenced was PBMCs. The chain employs TRBV5-8 and TRBJ1-3; possibly TRBD1 for D (5 bases). The source of this sequence is a man between 18 and 35 years old in good health and CMV-seropositive. Here the CDR3 reads CASSSRQGGLGNTIYF. In DNA, the CDR3 is TGTGCCAGCAGTTCGCGCCAGGGAGGGCTTGGAAACACCATATATTTT.